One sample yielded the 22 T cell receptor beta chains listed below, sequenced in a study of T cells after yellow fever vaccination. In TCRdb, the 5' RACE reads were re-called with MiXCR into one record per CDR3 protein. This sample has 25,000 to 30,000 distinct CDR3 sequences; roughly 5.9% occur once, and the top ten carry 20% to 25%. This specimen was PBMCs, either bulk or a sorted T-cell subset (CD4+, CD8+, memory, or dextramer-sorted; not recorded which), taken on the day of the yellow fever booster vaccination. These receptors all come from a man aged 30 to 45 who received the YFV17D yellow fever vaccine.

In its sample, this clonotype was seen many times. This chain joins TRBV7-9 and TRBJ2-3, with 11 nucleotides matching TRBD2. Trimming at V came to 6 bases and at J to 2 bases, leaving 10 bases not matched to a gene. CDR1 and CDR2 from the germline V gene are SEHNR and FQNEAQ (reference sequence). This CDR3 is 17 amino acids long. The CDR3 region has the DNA TGTGCCAGCAGAGTAGCGGGAGGGATTTCCGACACAGATACGCAGTATTTT. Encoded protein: CASRVAGGISDTDTQYF.

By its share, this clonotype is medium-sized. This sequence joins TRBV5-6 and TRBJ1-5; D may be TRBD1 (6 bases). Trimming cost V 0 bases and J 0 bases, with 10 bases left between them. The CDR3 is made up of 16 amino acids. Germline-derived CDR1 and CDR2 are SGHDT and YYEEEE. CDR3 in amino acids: CASSLAGAFSNQPQHF. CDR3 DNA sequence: TGTGCCAGCAGCTTGGCAGGGGCCTTTAGCAATCAGCCCCAGCATTTT.

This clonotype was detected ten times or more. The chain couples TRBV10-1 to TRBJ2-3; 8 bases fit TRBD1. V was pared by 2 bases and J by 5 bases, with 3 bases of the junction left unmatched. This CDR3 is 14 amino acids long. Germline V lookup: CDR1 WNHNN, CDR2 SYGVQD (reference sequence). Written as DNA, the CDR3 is TGCGCCAGCAGTGAGCCCGGACAGGGAGATACGCAGTATTTT. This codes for CASSEPGQGDTQYF.

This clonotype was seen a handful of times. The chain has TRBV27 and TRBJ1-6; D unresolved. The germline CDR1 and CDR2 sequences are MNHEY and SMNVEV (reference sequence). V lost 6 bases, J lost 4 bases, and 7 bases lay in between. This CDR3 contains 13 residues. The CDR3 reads CASSLTYNSPLHF. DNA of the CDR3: TGTGCCAGCAGCCTAACTTATAATTCACCCCTCCACTTT.

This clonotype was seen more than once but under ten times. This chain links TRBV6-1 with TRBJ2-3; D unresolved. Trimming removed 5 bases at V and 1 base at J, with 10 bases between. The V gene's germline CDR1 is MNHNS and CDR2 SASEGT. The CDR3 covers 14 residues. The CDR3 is CASSPRRGTDTQYF. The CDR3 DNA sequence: TGTGCCAGCAGTCCCCGGAGAGGCACAGATACGCAGTATTTT.

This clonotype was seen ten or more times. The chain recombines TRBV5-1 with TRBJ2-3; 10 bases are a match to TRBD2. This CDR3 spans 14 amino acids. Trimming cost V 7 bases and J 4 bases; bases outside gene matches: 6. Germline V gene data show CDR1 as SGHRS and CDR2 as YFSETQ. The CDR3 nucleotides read TGCGCCAGCTCAGCGGGAGGGCCTGCAGATACGCAGTATTTT. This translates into CASSAGGPADTQYF.

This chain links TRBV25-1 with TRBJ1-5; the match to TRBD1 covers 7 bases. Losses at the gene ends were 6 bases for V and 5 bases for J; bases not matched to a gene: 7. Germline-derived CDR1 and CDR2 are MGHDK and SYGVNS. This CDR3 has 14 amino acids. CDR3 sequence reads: CASRETGTDQPQHF. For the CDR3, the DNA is TGTGCCAGCAGGGAGACAGGGACGGATCAGCCCCAGCATTTT. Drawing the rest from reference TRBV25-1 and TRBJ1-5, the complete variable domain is EADIYQTPRYLVIGTGKKITLECSQTMGHDKMYWYQQDPGMELHLIHYSYGVNSTEKGDLSSESTVSRIRTEHFPLTLESARPSHTSQYLCASRETGTDQPQHFGDGTRLSIL.

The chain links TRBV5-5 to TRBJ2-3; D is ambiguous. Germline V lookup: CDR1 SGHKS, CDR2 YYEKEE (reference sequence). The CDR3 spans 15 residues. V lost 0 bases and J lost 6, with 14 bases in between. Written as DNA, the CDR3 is TGTGCCAGCAGCTTGGTCCGTGGATCCAGGGATACGCAGTATTTT. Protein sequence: CASSLVRGSRDTQYF.

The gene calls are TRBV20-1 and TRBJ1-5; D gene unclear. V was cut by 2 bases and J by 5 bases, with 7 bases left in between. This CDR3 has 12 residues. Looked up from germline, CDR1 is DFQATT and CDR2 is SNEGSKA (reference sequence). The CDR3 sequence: CSARQQYQPQHF. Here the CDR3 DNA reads TGCAGTGCTAGACAGCAGTATCAGCCCCAGCATTTT.

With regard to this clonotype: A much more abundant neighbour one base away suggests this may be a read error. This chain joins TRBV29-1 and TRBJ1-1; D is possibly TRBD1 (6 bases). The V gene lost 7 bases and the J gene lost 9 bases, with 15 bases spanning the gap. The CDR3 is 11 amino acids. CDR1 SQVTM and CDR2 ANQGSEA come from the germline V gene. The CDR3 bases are TGCAGCGCTGGACAGAGGACTAAAGCTTTCTTT. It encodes CSAGQRTKAFF.

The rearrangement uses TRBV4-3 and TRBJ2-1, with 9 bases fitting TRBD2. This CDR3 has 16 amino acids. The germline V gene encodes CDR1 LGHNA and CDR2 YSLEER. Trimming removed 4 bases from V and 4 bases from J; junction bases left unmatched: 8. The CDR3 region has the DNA TGCGCCAGCAGCCCGCAGACTAGCGGAGTTTACAATGAGCAGTTCTTC. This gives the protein CASSPQTSGVYNEQFF.

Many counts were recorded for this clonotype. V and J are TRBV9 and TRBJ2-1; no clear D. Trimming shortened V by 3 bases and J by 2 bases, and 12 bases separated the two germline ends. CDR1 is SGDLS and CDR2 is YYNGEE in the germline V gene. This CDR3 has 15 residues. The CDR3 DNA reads TGTGCCAGCAGCGCCCGACAAGCCCCCTACAATGAGCAGTTCTTC. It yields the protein CASSARQAPYNEQFF. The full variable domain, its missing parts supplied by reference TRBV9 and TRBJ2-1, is DSGVTQTPKHLITATGQRVTLRCSPRSGDLSVYWYQQSLDQGLQFLIQYYNGEERAKGNILERFSAQQFPDLHSELNLSSLELGDSALYFCASSARQAPYNEQFFGPGTRLTVL.

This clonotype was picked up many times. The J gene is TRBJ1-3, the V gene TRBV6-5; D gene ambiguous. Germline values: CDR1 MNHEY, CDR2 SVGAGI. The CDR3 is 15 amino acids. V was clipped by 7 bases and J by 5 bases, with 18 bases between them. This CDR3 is CASTRSIDPRNTIYF. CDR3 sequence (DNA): TGTGCCAGCACCCGATCGATCGATCCTAGAAACACCATATATTTT.

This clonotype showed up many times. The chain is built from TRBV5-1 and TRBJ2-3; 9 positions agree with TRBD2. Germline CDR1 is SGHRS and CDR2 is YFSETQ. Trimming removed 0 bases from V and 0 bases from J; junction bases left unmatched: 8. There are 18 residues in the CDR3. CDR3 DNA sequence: TGCGCCAGCAGCTTGGCGCGAGCGGGAGGTTCTAGCACAGATACGCAGTATTTT. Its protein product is CASSLARAGGSSTDTQYF.

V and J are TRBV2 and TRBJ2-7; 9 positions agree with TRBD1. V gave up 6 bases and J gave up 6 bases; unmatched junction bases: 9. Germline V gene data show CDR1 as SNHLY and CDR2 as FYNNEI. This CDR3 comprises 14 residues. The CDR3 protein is CASSGQGMAGEQYF. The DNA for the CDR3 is TGTGCCAGCAGCGGACAGGGGATGGCGGGCGAGCAGTACTTC.

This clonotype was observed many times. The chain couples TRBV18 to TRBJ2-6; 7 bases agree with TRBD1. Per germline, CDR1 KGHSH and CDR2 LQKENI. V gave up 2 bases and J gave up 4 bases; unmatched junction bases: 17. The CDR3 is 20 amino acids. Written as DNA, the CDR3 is TGTGCCAGCTCACCAAGGACGACAGGGAACCCTATAGCCGGGGCCAACGTCCTGACTTTC. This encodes CASSPRTTGNPIAGANVLTF.

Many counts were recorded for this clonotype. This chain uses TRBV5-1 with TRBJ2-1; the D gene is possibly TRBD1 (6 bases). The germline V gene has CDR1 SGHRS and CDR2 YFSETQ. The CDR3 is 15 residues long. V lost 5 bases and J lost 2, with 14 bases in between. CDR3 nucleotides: TGCGCCAGCAGGTCCGGGACATCTCCCTACAATGAGCAGTTCTTC. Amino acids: CASRSGTSPYNEQFF.

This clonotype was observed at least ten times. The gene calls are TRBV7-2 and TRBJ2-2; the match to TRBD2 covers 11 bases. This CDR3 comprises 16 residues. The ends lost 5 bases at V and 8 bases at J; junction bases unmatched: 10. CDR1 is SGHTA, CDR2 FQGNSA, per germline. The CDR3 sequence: CASSLHQTSGSGELFF. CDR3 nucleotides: TGTGCCAGCAGCCTACACCAAACTAGCGGGAGTGGGGAGCTGTTTTTT.

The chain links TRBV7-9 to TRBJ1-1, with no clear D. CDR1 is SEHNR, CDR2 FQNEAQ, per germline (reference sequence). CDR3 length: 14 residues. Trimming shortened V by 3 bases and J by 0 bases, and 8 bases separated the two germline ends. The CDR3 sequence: CASSLSVVNTEAFF. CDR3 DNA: TGTGCCAGCAGCTTGAGTGTTGTGAACACTGAAGCTTTCTTT.

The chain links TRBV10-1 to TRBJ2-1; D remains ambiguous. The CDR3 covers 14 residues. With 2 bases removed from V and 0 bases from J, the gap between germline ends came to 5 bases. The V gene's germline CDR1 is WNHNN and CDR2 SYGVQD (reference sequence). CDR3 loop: CASSEDGSYNEQFF. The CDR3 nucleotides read TGCGCCAGCAGTGAGGACGGCTCCTACAATGAGCAGTTCTTC.

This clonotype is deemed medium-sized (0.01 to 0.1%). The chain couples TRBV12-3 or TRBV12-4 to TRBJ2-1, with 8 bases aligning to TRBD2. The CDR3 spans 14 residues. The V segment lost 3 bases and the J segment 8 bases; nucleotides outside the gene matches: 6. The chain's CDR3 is CASSFGTRMDEQFF. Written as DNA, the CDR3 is TGTGCCAGCAGTTTCGGGACTAGGATGGATGAGCAGTTCTTC.

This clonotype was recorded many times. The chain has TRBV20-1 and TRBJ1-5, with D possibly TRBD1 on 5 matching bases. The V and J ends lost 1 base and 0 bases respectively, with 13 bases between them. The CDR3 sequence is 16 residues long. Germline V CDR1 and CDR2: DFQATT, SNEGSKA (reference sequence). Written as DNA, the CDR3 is TGCAGTGCTAGAGTCGGGACGAGTAATAGCAATCAGCCCCAGCATTTT. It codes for CSARVGTSNSNQPQHF.